This entry describes one TCR beta chain. This sample is drawn from a study of blood T cell repertoires in COVID-19. Overall study context: The samples span acute and convalescent COVID-19 from the United States, Italy and Spain. Sources were T cells, B-cell-depleted T cells, or PBMCs; the material itself was cDNA or gDNA.

Germline CDR1 reads MNHEY; CDR2 reads SMNVEV (reference sequence). The CDR3 totals 16 residues. V lost 3 bases and J lost 2; bases outside the gene matches: 9. In the original analysis: Estimated nucleated cell counts came from reference gene primer amplification. Measured with immunoSEQ multiplex PCR; TCRdb has only the in-frame clones, and not every one. V, J and clone size are taken as reported in that table, and D and trimming were inferred from the DNA itself. This repertoire shows about 130,000 clones, about 70% found once; its top ten account for over 4.5%. Sequencing input: peripheral blood. This clonotype originated in a man between 60 and 75 years old with acute or convalescent COVID-19. The chain has TRBV27 and TRBJ1-2, with 7 bases identical to TRBD1. CDR3 sequence: CASSFWTGSQNYGYTF. The CDR3 nucleotides are TGTGCCAGCAGTTTTTGGACAGGCTCCCAGAACTATGGCTACACCTTC.